The TCR beta chain described here comes from a study of blood T cell repertoires in COVID-19. This CDR3 comprises 15 residues. V lost 6 bases and J lost 4; bases outside the gene matches: 6. Germline V gene lookup returns CDR1 SQVTM and CDR2 ANQGSEA. Sequenced by immunoSEQ multiplex PCR; TCRdb stores in-frame clones only, minus some. The table lists some 180,000 clones, roughly 80% of them singletons. Seattle patients were enrolled while actively infected and followed longitudinally. The TCR sequence derives from a woman aged 40 to 49 with COVID-19, enrolled during active disease. This sequence joins TRBV29-1 and TRBJ2-3; 14 nucleotides align to TRBD2. The sequencing sample was made of peripheral blood. The CDR3 is CSVELTSGGADTQYF. CDR3 DNA: TGCAGCGTGGAACTGACTAGCGGGGGGGCAGATACGCAGTATTTT.